These T cell receptor beta chains were read from a single sample in a study of CD8+CD57+ T cells in acquired aplastic anemia. TCRdb analysed the reads with MiXCR anew, one entry per CDR3 protein. The sample has some 410,000 distinct CDR3 sequences; 65% to 75% are singletons. Input material: sorted CD4+, CD8+, or CD8+CD57+ T cells (not recorded which) from PBMCs. The receptor source for this set is a human donor in good health, serving as a control. Each CDR3 is given with its conserved first and last residue. Each record gives: D gene, J gene, V gene, clone size, CDR3 protein, CDR3 DNA. A D gene is named only where the DNA matches it firmly. The size of a clone is reported for some rows only, either as once, few or many, or as a class for expanded clones.

TRBD2 | TRBJ2-5 | TRBV20-1 | NA | CSAPLGAGGWETQYF | TGCAGTGCTCCGCTCGGGGCGGGGGGTTGGGAGACCCAGTACTTC
NA | TRBJ1-4 | TRBV20-1 | NA | CSARWMATPFF | TGCAGTGCTAGATGGATGGCTACACCTTTTTTT
TRBD1 | TRBJ1-1 | TRBV10-3 | NA | CAISEDRGRNTEAFF | TGTGCCATCAGTGAAGACAGGGGAAGGAACACTGAAGCTTTCTTT
TRBD1 | TRBJ1-3 | TRBV11-2 | many | CASSYSRQGGYGNTIYF | TGTGCCAGCAGCTATAGCCGACAGGGAGGGTATGGAAACACCATATATTTT
TRBD2 | TRBJ2-5 | TRBV19 | few | CASSMFAGAETQYF | TGTGCCAGTAGTATGTTCGCGGGAGCAGAGACCCAGTACTTC
NA | TRBJ2-3 | TRBV10-3 | NA | CAISSVGGAGDTQYF | TGTGCCATCTCTTCCGTTGGGGGGGCGGGAGATACGCAGTATTTT
NA | TRBJ1-6 | TRBV5-1 | NA | CASSKGPMGEALHF | TGCGCCAGCAGCAAGGGACCGATGGGCGAGGCCCTCCACTTT
NA | TRBJ1-1 | TRBV5-1 | NA | CASSLQDRRTDTEAFF | TGCGCCAGCAGCCTGCAGGACCGGAGGACGGACACTGAAGCTTTCTTT
NA | TRBJ1-6 | TRBV2 | NA | CASSEGGRGYTFGLHF | NA
NA | TRBJ1-1 | TRBV29-1 | many | CSVRGQVNTEAFF | TGCAGCGTGAGAGGACAAGTGAACACTGAAGCTTTCTTT
TRBD2 | TRBJ2-1 | TRBV7-2 | NA | CASSFPTGGTEEQFF | TGTGCCAGCAGCTTCCCAACGGGGGGGACCGAGGAGCAGTTCTTC
NA | TRBJ1-1 | TRBV5-1 | NA | CASSVPTGITEAFF | TGTGCCAGCAGCGTACCCACAGGGATAACTGAAGCTTTCTTT
NA | TRBJ2-3 | TRBV5-4 | NA | CASSLTTGYSTDTQYF | TGTGCCAGCAGCTTGACGACAGGCTATAGCACAGATACGCAGTATTTT
TRBD1 | TRBJ1-2 | TRBV9 | NA | CASSVETGRPSQYTF | TGTGCCAGCAGTGTCGAGACAGGGCGGCCTTCGCAGTACACCTTC
NA | TRBJ1-2 | TRBV7-2 | NA | CASSLPEPIHGATF | TGTGCCAGCAGCTTACCTGAGCCTATACATGGGGCCACGTTC
NA | TRBJ2-5 | TRBV15 | NA | CASTGGAETQSF | TGTGCCAGTACCGGCGGGGCCGAGACCCAGTCCTTC
NA | TRBJ1-3 | TRBV20-1 | NA | CSAQQGSGNTIYF | TGCAGTGCCCAACAAGGCTCTGGGAACACCATATATTTT
TRBD2 | TRBJ2-5 | TRBV24-1 | NA | CATSGGGQETQYF | TGTGCCACCAGTGGGGGGGGGCAAGAGACCCAGTACTTC
NA | TRBJ1-2 | TRBV20-1 | NA | CSARPTATYYGYTF | TGCAGTGCCCGACCCACTGCCACTTACTATGGCTACACCTTC
NA | TRBJ2-3 | TRBV25-1 | once | CASSPRGEADTQYF | TGTGCCAGCAGCCCTAGAGGTGAAGCAGATACGCAGTATTTT
TRBD2 | TRBJ2-5 | TRBV9 | NA | CASNVGWGGAQYF | TGTGCCAGCAACGTAGGTTGGGGGGGGGCCCAGTACTTC
NA | TRBJ1-5 | TRBV7-2 | NA | CASSSSSGGHPTSF | TGTGCCAGCAGCTCTTCTAGCGGGGGGCACCCTACGAGCTTT
NA | TRBJ2-5 | TRBV9 | NA | CATSGDAQSEADTQYF | TGTGCCACCAGCGGAGATGCGCAAAGTGAAGCAGACACCCAGTACTTC
NA | TRBJ2-5 | TRBV29-1 | NA | CSVEVSLRETQYF | TGCAGCGTAGAAGTCAGTCTGCGGGAGACCCAGTACTTC
NA | TRBJ2-3 | TRBV5-1 | NA | CAVRGLGTDTQYF | TGTGCCGTCCGGGGGCTCGGCACAGACACGCAGTATTTT
TRBD1 | TRBJ1-2 | TRBV12-3/TRBV12-4 | NA | CASSSTGETVNTF | TGTGCCAGCAGTTCGACAGGGGAGACTGTTAACACCTTC
NA | TRBJ1-1 | TRBV7-2 | many | CASSPGGAMNTEAFF | TGTGCCAGCAGCCCGGGGGGCGCGATGAACACTGAAGCTTTCTTT
NA | TRBJ2-1 | TRBV5-4 | NA | CASSLVLGPSSYNEQFF | TGTGCCAGCAGCTTAGTACTAGGGCCGAGCTCCTACAATGAGCAGTTCTTC
NA | TRBJ2-2 | TRBV6-5 | many | CASSGGGTAGELFF | TGTGCCAGCAGTGGGGGTGGGACGGCCGGGGAGCTGTTTTTT
NA | TRBJ2-7 | TRBV9 | once | CGGYGGGEQYF | TGTGGGGGCTACGGGGGTGGCGAGCAGTACTTC
NA | TRBJ2-5 | TRBV7-9 | once | CASSLGTYQETQFF | TGTGCCAGCAGCTTGGGGACGTACCAAGAGACTCAGTTTTTC
TRBD1 | TRBJ2-7 | TRBV13 | NA | CASYLRDRVFHEQYF | TGTGCCAGCTACTTACGGGACAGAGTATTCCACGAGCAGTACTTC
NA | TRBJ1-3 | TRBV12-3/TRBV12-4 | many | CASSFLQVRTGNTIYF | TGTGCCAGCAGTTTCCTCCAGGTCCGGACAGGAAACACCATATATTTT
NA | TRBJ2-3 | TRBV20-1 | NA | CSAASDEQYSQYF | TGCAGTGCGGCGTCAGACGAGCAGTATTCGCAGTATTTT
NA | TRBJ2-7 | TRBV20-1 | NA | CSASERLALSEQYF | TGCAGTGCTAGTGAAAGGCTAGCGCTAAGCGAGCAGTACTTC
NA | TRBJ2-1 | TRBV2 | NA | CASRNTGMTYNEQFF | TGTGCCAGCAGGAACACCGGGATGACCTACAATGAGCAGTTCTTC
NA | TRBJ1-2 | TRBV12-3/TRBV12-4 | NA | CASRGGASYGYTF | TGTGCCAGCAGAGGCGGTGCCAGCTATGGCTACACCTTC
NA | TRBJ2-1 | TRBV7-2 | NA | CASSLHTTFF | TGTGCCAGCAGCTTACACACTACGTTCTTC
NA | TRBJ2-3 | TRBV20-1 | NA | CSARVGGDTDTQYF | TGCAGTGCTAGAGTGGGCGGGGACACAGATACGCAGTATTTT
NA | TRBJ2-3 | TRBV9 | NA | CASSAGKGKHTQYF | TGTGCCAGCAGCGCGGGTAAGGGGAAACATACGCAGTATTTT
NA | TRBJ1-1 | TRBV5-1 | many | CASRLPDNTEAFF | TGCGCCAGCAGGCTACCCGATAACACTGAAGCTTTCTTT
NA | TRBJ1-5 | TRBV5-1 | NA | CASSFAGDRGPQHF | TGCGCCAGCAGCTTTGCGGGGGACCGCGGGCCCCAGCATTTT
NA | TRBJ2-3 | TRBV6-5 | many | CASSYLDQGGTDTQYF | TGTGCCAGCAGTTACCTGGATCAGGGGGGGACAGATACGCAGTATTTT
NA | TRBJ1-4 | TRBV11-2 | NA | CAMSPEDSSIYLCSVVGFNEKLFF | NA
NA | TRBJ1-2 | TRBV12-5 | once | CASPSAPENYGYTF | TGTGCCAGTCCTTCGGCCCCAGAGAACTATGGCTACACCTTC
NA | TRBJ1-6 | TRBV2 | NA | CATRTGNSPLHF | TGTGCCACCCGAACAGGGAATTCACCCCTCCACTTT
NA | TRBJ1-1 | TRBV11-3 | NA | CASSHSLKGEAFF | TGTGCCAGCAGCCACTCTCTGAAAGGTGAAGCTTTCTTT
NA | TRBJ2-5 | TRBV10-3 | NA | CAISLGIPEETQYF | TGTGCCATCAGTCTCGGAATTCCCGAAGAGACCCAGTACTTC
NA | TRBJ1-2 | TRBV24-1 | NA | CAIREPGRNYGCTF | NA
TRBD1 | TRBJ2-5 | TRBV11-2 | NA | CASSLVGQAGETQYF | TGTGCCAGCAGCTTAGTCGGACAGGCGGGCGAGACCCAGTACTTC
NA | TRBJ2-7 | TRBV11-1 | NA | CTSSLAGYEQYF | TGTACCAGCAGCTTAGCCGGATACGAGCAGTACTTC
NA | TRBJ2-6 | TRBV9 | NA | CATKDIGSSDTNVLTF | TGTGCCACCAAAGACATCGGGTCCTCAGACACCAACGTCCTGACTTTC
NA | TRBJ1-1 | TRBV5-1 | NA | CASSPPGPYDEAFF | TGTGCCAGCAGCCCCCCGGGGCCCTACGATGAAGCTTTCTTT
NA | TRBJ1-1 | TRBV24-1 | few | CATGGVGTEAFF | TGTGCCACTGGAGGGGTAGGCACTGAAGCTTTCTTT
TRBD1 | TRBJ2-5 | TRBV5-1 | many | CASSFSGTGGEETQYF | TGCGCCAGCAGCTTTTCCGGGACAGGGGGGGAAGAGACCCAGTACTTC